This T cell receptor (beta chain) was sequenced in a study of shared clonotypes between healthy human individuals. Study results and caveats: Among donors, clonotype sharing was expected to be affected by sequencing depth. The four-donor shared clonotypes exceeded non-shared clonotypes in generation probability, with non-shared ones scoring lower.

Of note for this clone: What it binds is unknown.

Every one of the donors was a Caucasian adult that lived in Nashville, Tennessee. Combination of CD45RO+ cells with CCR7-negative CD45RA+ TemRA cells was used for CD8 memory. Germline values: CDR1 WNHNN, CDR2 SYGVQD (reference sequence). This CDR3 has 13 amino acids. The V end was cut by 2 bases, the J end by 7 bases, with 11 bases between. The data were produced by immunoSEQ multiplex PCR, yet TCRdb's version contains in-frame clones alone and is incomplete. The sample lists 85,000 to 100,000 clones; about 70% were seen once. The sequence came from a man younger than 40 in good health. The chain is built from TRBV10-1 and TRBJ2-5; TRBD1 or TRBD2 may be the D gene (6 bases each). Sequencing used memory CD8+ T cells sorted from blood. The subset was: CD45RO+ cells pooled with CCR7-negative TemRA cells. CDR3 loop: CASSEIRGATQYF. CDR3 in DNA: TGCGCCAGCAGTGAGATTAGGGGGGCGACCCAGTACTTC.